A selection of T cell receptor beta chains follows, all from one sample in a study of blood T cell repertoires in COVID-19. Measured with immunoSEQ multiplex PCR; TCRdb has only the in-frame clones, and not every one. The sample contains about 260,000 clones, 80% to 90% of which appear only once. The sequencing input was PBMCs or T cells enriched from blood (not recorded which). These receptor sequences come from a man aged 45 to 65 who had been exposed to COVID-19. CDR3s include the opening cysteine and the closing phenylalanine or tryptophan. D genes are given only for firm matches. Size tells how often a clone was seen (once, few, many) or the class of an expanded clone, and some rows leave it out.

cdr3_nt cdr3_aa v_call clone_size j_call d_call cdr3_length
TGTGCCAGCAGTCGGGAAGAGGTCGATAGCAATCAGCCCCAGCATTTT CASSREEVDSNQPQHF TRBV2 once TRBJ1-5 . 16
TGCGCCAGCAGTGAGTCCGCGGGCACTCGCAATGAGCAGTTCTTC CASSESAGTRNEQFF TRBV10-1 . TRBJ2-1 . 15
TGCGCCAGCAGCTTTGGGACTAGCGGGGAAGAGACCCAGTACTTC CASSFGTSGEETQYF TRBV5-1 . TRBJ2-5 TRBD2 15
TGTGCCAGCCTAGACCGGCTAGCGGCCCAAAGCTCCTACAATGAGCAGTTCTTC CASLDRLAAQSSYNEQFF TRBV11-2 . TRBJ2-1 TRBD2 18
TGCAGCGTGATACAGGGGGCACCGACCGGGGAGCTGTTTTTT CSVIQGAPTGELFF TRBV29-1 . TRBJ2-2 TRBD1 14
TGTGCCAGCAGACACGGGACTTATGTCACAGATACGCAGTATTTT CASRHGTYVTDTQYF TRBV2 . TRBJ2-3 . 15
TGTGCCAGCAGCTTAACAGCGGGAGACGCAGATACGCAGTATTTT CASSLTAGDADTQYF TRBV7-3 . TRBJ2-3 TRBD2 15
TGCGCCAGCAGCTTCCTAGCGGGAGGGAACACCGGGGAGCTGTTTTTT CASSFLAGGNTGELFF TRBV5-1 . TRBJ2-2 TRBD2 16
TGTGCCAGCAGTGGGGGAGGCCATAGCAATCAGCCCCAGCATTTT CASSGGGHSNQPQHF TRBV28 once TRBJ1-5 . 15
TGTGCCAGCAGCCGTACAGGTAGCAATCAGCCCCAGCATTTT CASSRTGSNQPQHF TRBV11-2 . TRBJ1-5 . 14
TGTGCCAGCAGATGGACATTGCACAATGAGCAGTTCTTC CASRWTLHNEQFF TRBV28 once TRBJ2-1 . 13
TGTGCCAGCAGCGGACGACTAGCGGGGGAAGAGACCCAGTACTTC CASSGRLAGEETQYF TRBV7-6 . TRBJ2-5 TRBD2 15
TGCGCCAGCAGCTTGGCCCCAGTATCAACAGATACGCAGTATTTT CASSLAPVSTDTQYF TRBV5-1 once TRBJ2-3 . 15
TGTGCCAGCAGCCCCCGGGACAGAATTATAAACTATGGCTACACCTTC CASSPRDRIINYGYTF TRBV4-2 . TRBJ1-2 TRBD1 16
TGTGCCAGCAGCAAAGAGTCCGGGTTCTTGTACACTGAAGCTTTCTTT CASSKESGFLYTEAFF TRBV4-2 once TRBJ1-1 . 16
TGTGCCAGCAGCTTATGGTTCAGAAATACGGGGAAAAGACTCTATGGCTACACCTTC CASSLWFRNTGKRLYGYTF TRBV7-9 . TRBJ1-2 . 19
TGTGCCAGCAGTTATAGGGGCTTAAATCAGCCCCAGCATTTT CASSYRGLNQPQHF TRBV28 . TRBJ1-5 . 14
TGTGCCAGCAGCTATGGGGGAGCGGGAGGAAGGCTGGGCACAGATACGCAGTATTTT CASSYGGAGGRLGTDTQYF TRBV3-1/TRBV3-2 . TRBJ2-3 TRBD2 19
TGTGCCAGCAGTCAACCGGGACAGGGGGCTTGGGGCTACACCTTC CASSQPGQGAWGYTF TRBV3-1/TRBV3-2 . TRBJ1-2 TRBD1 15
TGTGCCAGCAGCTTAGGGGGAACAGGGAGAACTGAAGCTTTCTTT CASSLGGTGRTEAFF TRBV11-3 . TRBJ1-1 . 15
TGTGCCAGCAGCCCCGGACAGGCCTATAATGAAAAACTGTTTTTT CASSPGQAYNEKLFF TRBV9 . TRBJ1-4 TRBD1 15
TGTGCCACCAGCAGAGATCCCACTAGCGGGATGCTATACACCGGGGAGCTGTTTTTT CATSRDPTSGMLYTGELFF TRBV15 . TRBJ2-2 TRBD2 19
TGTGCCAGCACTAAGGACAGGGCCTCAGATACGCAGTATTTT CASTKDRASDTQYF TRBV11-2 . TRBJ2-3 TRBD1 14
TGTGCCAGCAGCGGGACAGGGGGCCTTCAGCCCCAGCATTTT CASSGTGGLQPQHF TRBV2 . TRBJ1-5 TRBD1 14
TGCGCCAGCAGCTGGACACAGGGTGTTACAGGCGAGCAGTACTTC CASSWTQGVTGEQYF TRBV5-1 . TRBJ2-7 . 15
TGTGCCAGCTCACCCCCAGGAACTAATGAAAAACTGTTTTTT CASSPPGTNEKLFF TRBV18 . TRBJ1-4 . 14
TGTGCCATCAGTGAGGGCGAGGGGAGGAACTATGGCTACACCTTC CAISEGEGRNYGYTF TRBV10-3 . TRBJ1-2 . 15
TGCAGCGCCGGACTTCGCAACTACAATGAGCAGTTCTTC CSAGLRNYNEQFF TRBV29-1 . TRBJ2-1 . 13
TGTGCCTGGAGTGTATCGGCACTGGCGGAGGTTTATAGCAATCAGCCCCAGCATTTT CAWSVSALAEVYSNQPQHF TRBV30 . TRBJ1-5 . 19
TGTGCCAGCAGCCAACCGGGACAGGGGGCGACTAATGAAAAACTGTTTTTT CASSQPGQGATNEKLFF TRBV3-1/TRBV3-2 . TRBJ1-4 TRBD1 17
TGTGCCAGCAGCTGGGGTTACGGACAGGGTTATCAGCCCCAGCATTTT CASSWGYGQGYQPQHF TRBV5-5 . TRBJ1-5 TRBD1 16
TGTGCCAGCAGCCCACACAATTCCGACAGGGGATATACTTACGAGCAGTACTTC CASSPHNSDRGYTYEQYF TRBV7-9 . TRBJ2-7 TRBD1 18
TGTGCCAGTACCATAGGAACAGGGGGTAGCAATCAGCCCCAGCATTTT CASTIGTGGSNQPQHF TRBV19 . TRBJ1-5 TRBD1 16
TGCGCCAGCAGTTCGGGGGGTTTGCCCTTTGAGCAGTTCTTC CASSSGGLPFEQFF TRBV10-1 . TRBJ2-1 TRBD2 14
TGTGCCAGCAGTTCCGGGGGGGAAGCTTTCTTT CASSSGGEAFF TRBV7-2 . TRBJ1-1 . 11
TGTGCCAGCAGTTCCTCAGGGAATGAAAAACTGTTTTTT CASSSSGNEKLFF TRBV12-3/TRBV12-4 . TRBJ1-4 . 13
TGCGCCAGCAGCTCGGGGGACAGCTACGAGCAGTACTTC CASSSGDSYEQYF TRBV5-1 . TRBJ2-7 . 13
TGTGCCAGCAGCCAACGGCGGGCGGCCAATGAGCAGTTCTTC CASSQRRAANEQFF TRBV4-2 . TRBJ2-1 . 14
TGTGCCAGCAGCTTAGGGGGCGGGAGGGCTGAAGCTTTCTTT CASSLGGGRAEAFF TRBV11-3 . TRBJ1-1 . 14
TGTGCCAGTAGTACCCCAGCGGGGGGCAATCAGCCCCAGCATTTT CASSTPAGGNQPQHF TRBV19 . TRBJ1-5 . 15
TGCGCCAGCAGCATAGGACAGCCCGGGATTGATGAGCAGTACTTC CASSIGQPGIDEQYF TRBV5-1 once TRBJ2-7 . 15
TGTGCCACCAGTGATTTCAGGGGACGTACAAGGGGGGAGCTGTTTTTT CATSDFRGRTRGELFF TRBV24-1 . TRBJ2-2 . 16
TGTGCCAGCTCACGACGACTAGCGGGTACAGATACGCAGTATTTT CASSRRLAGTDTQYF TRBV18 once TRBJ2-3 TRBD2 15